The T cell receptor beta chain under discussion was sequenced for a study of blood T cell repertoires in COVID-19. Across the study: Italy, Spain and the United States were the sources of the convalescent and acute COVID-19 samples. T cells, B-cell-depleted T cells, or PBMCs provided the cDNA or gDNA that served as material.

Using immunoSEQ multiplex PCR, the repertoire was profiled, and TCRdb retains in-frame clones only, with some absent. The sample has under 200,000 clones, roughly 87% seen once; the top ten hold more than 6.5%. Trimming took off 0 bases at V and 8 bases at J, with 10 bases between the two ends. CDR1 LGHDT and CDR2 YNNKEL come from the germline V gene (reference sequence). This CDR3 is built from 13 residues. The chain employs TRBV3-1 (or the pseudogene TRBV3-2) and TRBJ1-2; D not resolved. The source is a woman between 45 and 60 years old who had recovered from COVID-19. Source material: PBMCs or T cells enriched from blood (not recorded which). The CDR3: CASSQDRLGGYTF. The CDR3 DNA follows: TGTGCCAGCAGCCAAGACCGGTTGGGCGGCTACACCTTC.